This entry lists 28 T cell receptor beta chains sequenced from one sample in a study of blood T cell repertoires in COVID-19. The method was immunoSEQ multiplex PCR; TCRdb's version includes in-frame clones alone and lacks a portion of them. The sample records some 360,000 clones, approximately 90% being singletons. Source material: peripheral blood. These receptors were obtained from a woman aged 60-75 years with COVID-19, enrolled during active disease.

This chain connects TRBV28 to TRBJ1-1, with 8 bases that match TRBD1. The CDR3 covers 16 residues. The germline V gene has CDR1 MDHEN and CDR2 SYDVKM. The ends lost 5 bases at V and 0 bases at J; junction bases unmatched: 8. The CDR3 here is CASSPQGARMNTEAFF. The DNA of the CDR3 is TGTGCCAGCAGTCCCCAGGGGGCCCGAATGAACACTGAAGCTTTCTTT. Full variable domain (missing parts from reference TRBV28 and TRBJ1-1): DVKVTQSSRYLVKRTGEKVFLECVQDMDHENMFWYRQDPGLGLRLIYFSYDVKMKEKGDIPEGYSVSREKKERFSLILESASTNQTSMYLCASSPQGARMNTEAFFGQGTRLTVV.

CDR3 residues: CASSDDQGRYEQYF. CDR3 bases: TGTGCCAGCAGTGATGACCAGGGAAGGTACGAGCAGTACTTC. V and J are TRBV6-1 and TRBJ2-7; D might be TRBD1 (5 bases). CDR1 MNHNS and CDR2 SASEGT come from the germline V gene. V was cut by 3 bases and J by 4 bases, with 13 bases left in between. The CDR3 is made up of 14 amino acids.

The chain has TRBV19 and TRBJ2-5; TRBD2 might be the D (6 bases). V was trimmed by 4 bases and J by 8 bases, leaving 8 bases between them. Germline V gene lookup returns CDR1 LNHDA and CDR2 SQIVND (reference sequence). The CDR3 has 11 residues. The DNA for the CDR3 is TGTGCCAGTAGTACCGGGAGAACCCAGTACTTC. It translates to CASSTGRTQYF.

The rearrangement links TRBV5-4 to TRBJ2-1; the D gene is possibly TRBD1 (5 bases). V was clipped by 4 bases and J by 3 bases, with 11 bases between them. The CDR3 loop spans 14 amino acids. Germline CDR1 and CDR2: SGHNT and YYREEE (reference sequence). CDR3 residues: CASSPQGLYNEQFF. The CDR3 DNA follows: TGTGCCAGCAGCCCGCAGGGCCTCTACAATGAGCAGTTCTTC.

The chain uses TRBV12-5 and TRBJ2-5; 8 bases fit TRBD2. After removal of 4 bases from V and 5 bases from J, the junction contained 3 bases not matched to a gene. CDR3 length: 13 amino acids. The germline V gene has CDR1 LGHNT and CDR2 FRNRAP. The CDR3 DNA sequence: TGTGCTAGTGGTTCCCGACTAGCGGAGACCCAGTACTTC. The encoded protein is CASGSRLAETQYF.

This chain joins TRBV18 and TRBJ1-6; TRBD1 matches 9 bases. The CDR3 runs 15 residues. After removal of 5 bases from V and 1 base from J, the junction contained 0 bases not matched to a gene. CDR1 KGHSH and CDR2 LQKENI come from the germline V gene. In nucleotides, the CDR3 is TGTGCCAGCTCAGGACAGGGGTCCTATAATTCACCCCTCCACTTT. It is translated as CASSGQGSYNSPLHF.

This chain joins TRBV9 and TRBJ2-1; D might be TRBD2 (6 bases). CDR3 size: 12 residues. V dropped 4 bases and J dropped 8 bases, with 10 bases sitting between them. CDR1 is SGDLS and CDR2 is YYNGEE in the germline V gene. As DNA, the CDR3 is TGTGCCAGCAGCCCTTCTAGCGATGAGCAGTTCTTC. Its translation is CASSPSSDEQFF.

The V and J genes are TRBV28 and TRBJ1-2; D not resolved. The CDR3 has 15 residues. Germline V gene sequence: CDR1 MDHEN, CDR2 SYDVKM. Trimming took 2 bases from V and 1 from J, leaving 11 bases between them. Here the CDR3 reads CASSLLSGINYGYTF. CDR3 bases: TGTGCCAGCAGTTTACTCTCAGGAATTAACTATGGCTACACCTTC.

The CDR3 nucleotides read TGTGCCAGCAGTTTAGGACAGGGGATGTCCTACGAGCAGTACTTC. Translation gives CASSLGQGMSYEQYF. The V and J genes are TRBV27 and TRBJ2-7; 9 positions agree with TRBD1. The J segment lost 1 base and the V segment lost 2 bases, leaving 3 bases of the junction unmatched. The CDR3 is 15 amino acids. From germline, CDR1 is MNHEY and CDR2 SMNVEV (reference sequence).

CDR3 nucleotides: TGTGCCAGCAGCTTTGACACCCCCTATGGCTACACCTTC. Translating it yields CASSFDTPYGYTF. The rearrangement links TRBV5-6 to TRBJ1-2; D uncertain. V lost 2 bases, J lost 4 bases, and 9 bases lay in between. Per germline, CDR1 SGHDT and CDR2 YYEEEE. This CDR3 comprises 13 residues. The complete variable domain, with remaining parts taken from reference TRBV5-6 and TRBJ1-2, reads DAGVTQSPTHLIKTRGQQVTLRCSPKSGHDTVSWYQQALGQGPQFIFQYYEEEERQRGNFPDRFSGHQFPNYSSELNVNALLLGDSALYLCASSFDTPYGYTFGSGTRLTVV.

The chain joins TRBV6-2 or TRBV6-3 to TRBJ1-3; no firm D call. Germline V gene sequence: CDR1 MNHEY, CDR2 SVGEGT. The CDR3 is 15 amino acids. V was clipped by 0 bases and J by 0 bases, with 6 bases between them. CDR3 coding DNA: TGTGCCAGCAGTTACTCGCCGCGCTCTGGAAACACCATATATTTT. It codes for CASSYSPRSGNTIYF.

V usage is TRBV5-1 and J usage is TRBJ2-7; 9 bases match TRBD1. V lost 5 bases, J lost 3 bases, and 3 bases stayed unmatched. The CDR3 loop spans 13 amino acids. Germline V gene sequence: CDR1 SGHRS, CDR2 YFSETQ. CDR3 DNA: TGCGCCAGCAGAGTGGACAGGGGCTACGAGCAGTACTTC. Translating gives CASRVDRGYEQYF.

This chain connects TRBV6-5 to TRBJ1-2; tentatively, D is TRBD1 (5 bases). Trimming pared 7 bases from V and 4 bases from J, leaving 13 bases between. CDR3 length: 13 amino acids. Germline CDR1 MNHEY, CDR2 SVGAGI. CDR3 protein: CASKPQGPYGYTF. As DNA, the CDR3 is TGTGCCAGCAAACCCCAGGGTCCCTATGGCTACACCTTC.

The rearrangement uses TRBV3-1 (or the pseudogene TRBV3-2) and TRBJ2-7, with TRBD2 matching over 7 bases. The CDR3 spans 15 residues. The trim removed 1 base at V and 9 bases at J, leaving 12 bases unmatched. The V gene's germline CDR1 is LGHDT and CDR2 YNNKEL (reference sequence). The CDR3 bases are TGTGCCAGCAGCCAAGTATTGAGCGCCCGGGGGGTGCAGTACTTC. This sequence encodes CASSQVLSARGVQYF.

This chain's CDR3 is CASSLRGTGFTEAFF. The CDR3 nucleotides read TGCGCCAGCAGCTTAAGGGGGACAGGGTTTACTGAAGCTTTCTTT. V and J are TRBV5-1 and TRBJ1-1; 9 positions match TRBD1. Trimming at V came to 2 bases and at J to 5 bases, leaving 7 bases not matched to a gene. The CDR3 runs 15 residues. Germline CDR1 reads SGHRS; CDR2 reads YFSETQ.

The chain recombines TRBV19 with TRBJ1-5; D is possibly TRBD1 (5 bases). This CDR3 comprises 14 residues. The V and J ends lost 10 bases and 3 bases respectively, with 16 bases between them. In germline, CDR1 is LNHDA, CDR2 SQIVND (reference sequence). For the CDR3, the DNA is TGTGCCACCACCCAGGGACTGATCAATCAGCCCCAGCATTTT. Amino acid sequence: CATTQGLINQPQHF. The whole variable domain, filled in from reference TRBV19 and TRBJ1-5, reads DGGITQSPKYLFRKEGQNVTLSCEQNLNHDAMYWYRQDPGQGLRLIYYSQIVNDFQKGDIAEGYSVSREKKESFPLTVTSAQKNPTAFYLCATTQGLINQPQHFGDGTRLSIL.

V and J are TRBV27 and TRBJ1-2; tentatively, D is TRBD1 (5 bases). V was pared by 4 bases and J by 2 bases, with 14 bases between. The CDR3 runs 15 residues. From germline, CDR1 is MNHEY and CDR2 SMNVEV (reference sequence). The CDR3 loop reads CASSSPGTSNYGYTF. DNA of the CDR3: TGTGCCAGCAGTTCACCCGGGACTTCCAACTATGGCTACACCTTC.

This chain joins TRBV5-6 and TRBJ1-5, with 7 bases fitting TRBD1. The germline V gene encodes CDR1 SGHDT and CDR2 YYEEEE. The V and J ends lost 4 bases and 1 base, in that order; junction bases with no gene match: 5. The CDR3 is 15 amino acids. CDR3 in DNA: TGTGCCAGCAGCAACAGGGGAGCGAGCAATCAGCCCCAGCATTTT. Amino acids: CASSNRGASNQPQHF.

V and J are TRBV5-1 and TRBJ2-2; no definite D call. Germline V lookup: CDR1 SGHRS, CDR2 YFSETQ. CDR3 length: 15 amino acids. Trimming removed 0 bases from V and 3 bases from J, with 9 bases in between. The CDR3 DNA follows: TGCGCCAGCAGCTTGGCCGGGTTGGACACCGGGGAGCTGTTTTTT. The encoded protein is CASSLAGLDTGELFF.

The CDR3 nucleotides are TGTGCCACCACAGGGGTCTTTGGGGAAAAACTGTTTTTT. This codes for CATTGVFGEKLFF. The V and J genes are TRBV6-5 and TRBJ1-4, with 7 bases matching TRBD1. CDR3 size: 13 residues. The trim removed 10 bases at V and 8 bases at J, leaving 10 bases unmatched. Germline V gives CDR1 MNHEY, CDR2 SVGAGI.

This clone has a single count. The chain links TRBV6-6 to TRBJ1-3; D ambiguous. Looked up from germline, CDR1 is MNHNY and CDR2 is SVGAGI (reference sequence). The length of the CDR3 is 14 residues. Trimming pared 6 bases from V and 0 bases from J, leaving 9 bases between. The CDR3, as DNA: TGTGCCAGCAGGGGCGCGAGCTCTGGAAACACCATATATTTT. Translating it yields CASRGASSGNTIYF.

The genes are TRBV2 and TRBJ1-1, with 7 bases aligning to TRBD1. V lost 6 bases, J lost 4 bases, and 8 bases stayed unmatched. The germline CDR1 and CDR2 sequences are SNHLY and FYNNEI. This CDR3 has 14 amino acids. The CDR3 is CASRGNRGGTEAFF. CDR3 bases: TGTGCCAGCAGGGGAAACAGGGGAGGCACTGAAGCTTTCTTT.

The gene calls are TRBV3-1 (or the pseudogene TRBV3-2) and TRBJ2-3; 13 bases fit TRBD2. With 2 bases clipped from V and 4 bases from J, the junction kept 0 bases outside the gene matches. Germline CDR1 and CDR2: LGHDT and YNNKEL (reference sequence). CDR3 length equals 15 residues. The CDR3, as DNA: TGTGCCAGCAGCCAAACTAGCGGGGGGGCAGATACGCAGTATTTT. It yields the protein CASSQTSGGADTQYF.

The chain couples TRBV7-3 to TRBJ2-2; D not resolved. In germline, CDR1 is SGHTA, CDR2 FQGTGA. The V end was cut by 2 bases, the J end by 1 base, with 5 bases between. There are 14 residues in the CDR3. CDR3 coding DNA: TGTGCCAGCAGCTTACCAAAGAACACCGGGGAGCTGTTTTTT. It encodes CASSLPKNTGELFF.

Only one count was recorded for this clone. The chain recombines TRBV6-6 with TRBJ2-3; TRBD2 matches at 8 bases. This CDR3 contains 16 residues. V was pared by 0 bases and J by 4 bases, with 6 bases of the junction left unmatched. The V gene's germline CDR1 is MNHNY and CDR2 SVGAGI (reference sequence). CDR3 bases: TGTGCCAGCAGTTACTCGACGGGGGGGCGCGCAGATACGCAGTATTTT. Its protein is CASSYSTGGRADTQYF.

The chain links TRBV27 to TRBJ1-6; a weak D match, TRBD1 (6 bases). In germline, CDR1 is MNHEY, CDR2 SMNVEV (reference sequence). The CDR3 spans 15 residues. With 10 bases removed from V and 7 bases from J, the gap between germline ends came to 20 bases. CDR3 coding DNA: TGTGCCACCTGCACCCTGGGACAAGAAAATTCACCCCTCCACTTT. Translated, it gives CATCTLGQENSPLHF.

This chain uses TRBV7-2 with TRBJ1-2, with D unclear. This CDR3 contains 13 residues. Trimming took off 4 bases at V and 3 bases at J, with 9 bases between the two ends. The germline V gene encodes CDR1 SGHTA and CDR2 FQGNSA. In DNA form, the CDR3 reads TGTGCCAGCAGCTCTACCGGGGACTATGGCTACACCTTC. It is translated as CASSSTGDYGYTF.

The chain has TRBV12-5 and TRBJ2-2; D gene uncertain. CDR1 is LGHNT, CDR2 FRNRAP, per germline. V shed 0 bases and J shed 3 bases, with 8 bases lying between them. The CDR3 spans 15 residues. CDR3 DNA: TGTGCTAGTGGTTTGGTTGTGTCCTACACCGGGGAGCTGTTTTTT. Translation gives CASGLVVSYTGELFF.